Presented here are 14 T cell receptor beta chains from one specimen sequenced in a study of shared clonotypes between healthy human individuals. Measured with immunoSEQ multiplex PCR; TCRdb has only the in-frame clones, and not every one. This table has about 1 million clones, 65% to 75% appearing once. The sequencing sample was made of memory CD4+ T cells sorted from blood. As for subset: CD45RA-negative fraction. These TCRs come from a man younger than 35 in good health.

The V call is TRBV4-1, the J call TRBJ2-5; TRBD2 matches at 11 bases. This CDR3 is 16 amino acids long. Germline CDR1 is MGHRA and CDR2 is YSYEKL. The junction had 6 bases not matched to a gene; V was cut back by 4 bases and J by 2 bases. The DNA of the CDR3 is TGCGCCAGCAGCCGCGGGACTAGCGGTAAGCAAGAGACCCAGTACTTC. Its protein is CASSRGTSGKQETQYF.

The rearrangement links TRBV7-9 to TRBJ2-6; D remains unclear. Per germline, CDR1 SEHNR and CDR2 FQNEAQ (reference sequence). V shed 2 bases and J shed 0 bases, with 17 bases lying between them. The CDR3 spans 19 residues. The CDR3 DNA reads as TGTGCCAGCAGCTTAATCTACCAGGCAAATCCCTCTGGGGCCAACGTCCTGACTTTC. This translates into CASSLIYQANPSGANVLTF.

This chain connects TRBV6-4 to TRBJ1-4; no definite D call. Trimming removed 10 bases at V and 4 bases at J, with 10 bases between. CDR3 length: 12 amino acids. Germline V CDR1 and CDR2: MRHNA, SNTAGT. The CDR3: CATKGDNEKLFF. For the CDR3, the DNA is TGTGCCACCAAGGGAGATAATGAAAAACTGTTTTTT.

The V and J genes are TRBV7-2 and TRBJ1-4; D unresolved. Trimming removed 2 bases at V and 5 bases at J, with 9 bases between. CDR1 is SGHTA and CDR2 is FQGNSA in the germline V gene. This CDR3 region has 14 residues. The CDR3 DNA reads TGTGCCAGCAGCTTAATGAGGGCGAATGAAAAACTGTTTTTT. This codes for CASSLMRANEKLFF.

The CDR3 nucleotides read TGTGCCAGCGTAAAGGACTTTAGCTCTGGAAACACCATATATTTT. As protein: CASVKDFSSGNTIYF. The chain has TRBV5-8 and TRBJ1-3, with D hard to call. Germline V gene sequence: CDR1 SGHTS, CDR2 YDEGEE. Trimming stripped 7 bases from V and 0 bases from J, with 14 bases between. The CDR3 contains 15 residues.

The chain joins TRBV18 to TRBJ1-3, with D possibly being TRBD1 (6 bases). Germline values: CDR1 KGHSH, CDR2 LQKENI. The length of the CDR3 is 15 residues. Trimming pared 3 bases from V and 0 bases from J, leaving 9 bases between. The CDR3 loop reads CASSPWDNSGNTIYF. The DNA of the CDR3 is TGTGCCAGCTCACCTTGGGACAACTCTGGAAACACCATATATTTT.

The chain employs TRBV27 and TRBJ1-5; 7 bases are shared with TRBD1. Germline lookup yields CDR1 MNHEY and CDR2 SMNVEV (reference sequence). There are 15 residues in the CDR3. V shed 6 bases and J 2 bases; nucleotides not matched to a gene: 7. Written as DNA, the CDR3 is TGTGCCAGCAGCATGACAGGGTTCGGCAATCAGCCCCAGCATTTT. This sequence encodes CASSMTGFGNQPQHF.

This sequence joins TRBV11-3 and TRBJ1-2, with TRBD1 matching 9 bases. The length of the CDR3 is 14 residues. The V and J ends lost 3 bases and 10 bases, in that order; junction bases with no gene match: 9. Per germline, CDR1 SGHNT and CDR2 YENEEA. In DNA form, the CDR3 reads TGTGCCAGCAGCTTCCTCCGGGACAGGGTACACTACACCTTC. It codes for CASSFLRDRVHYTF.

The rearrangement joins TRBV29-1 to TRBJ2-7; D is perhaps TRBD2 (7 bases). Germline V CDR1 and CDR2: SQVTM, ANQGSEA. Trimming took off 6 bases at V and 6 bases at J, with 18 bases between the two ends. This CDR3 region has 13 residues. The CDR3 here is CSVGGTLLPEQYF. The CDR3, as DNA: TGCAGCGTGGGAGGGACATTGTTGCCCGAGCAGTACTTC.

This chain connects TRBV10-3 to TRBJ1-2; D call uncertain. CDR3 size: 14 residues. Trimming took off 2 bases at V and 4 bases at J, with 11 bases between the two ends. Germline V gives CDR1 ENHRY, CDR2 SYGVKD. CDR3 region: CAISEQGGPYGYTF. CDR3 nucleotide sequence: TGTGCCATCAGTGAGCAAGGTGGACCCTATGGCTACACCTTC.

The chain carries TRBV23-1 and TRBJ1-2; D perhaps matches TRBD1 (5 bases). TRBV23-1 is known as an ORF, though its function is uncertain. V was clipped by 0 bases and J by 4 bases, with 12 bases between them. The CDR3 extends over 15 amino acids. CDR3: CASSQSWWGIYGYTF. Written as DNA, the CDR3 is TGCGCCAGCAGTCAATCGTGGTGGGGGATCTATGGCTACACCTTC.

The V gene is TRBV28, the J gene TRBJ2-7; 11 bases fit TRBD1. V trimming: 7 bases; J trimming: 5 bases; junction bases outside the gene matches: 10. The CDR3 has 15 amino acids. Germline CDR1 is MDHEN and CDR2 is SYDVKM. CDR3 DNA sequence: TGTGCCAGCATCGACCCAGGACAGGGGGCTGACGAGCAGTACTTC. This translates into CASIDPGQGADEQYF.

A remark on this clone: This sample also contains other DNA sequences that code for the same CDR3. V and J are TRBV9 and TRBJ2-7, with unresolved D. V lost 0 bases and J lost 0, with 4 bases in between. This CDR3 spans 13 amino acids. CDR1 and CDR2 from the germline V gene are SGDLS and YYNGEE. CDR3 region: CASSVGLSYEQYF. CDR3 nucleotide sequence: TGTGCCAGCAGCGTAGGGCTCTCCTACGAGCAGTACTTC.

The genes are TRBV19 and TRBJ1-5; 7 bases match TRBD1. J gave up 4 bases and V 6 bases, and 9 bases lay outside the gene matches. The CDR3 extends over 15 amino acids. Germline-derived CDR1 and CDR2 are LNHDA and SQIVND (reference sequence). CDR3 protein: CASRETGTLNQPQHF. The CDR3 DNA sequence: TGTGCCAGTAGGGAGACAGGGACGCTTAATCAGCCCCAGCATTTT.